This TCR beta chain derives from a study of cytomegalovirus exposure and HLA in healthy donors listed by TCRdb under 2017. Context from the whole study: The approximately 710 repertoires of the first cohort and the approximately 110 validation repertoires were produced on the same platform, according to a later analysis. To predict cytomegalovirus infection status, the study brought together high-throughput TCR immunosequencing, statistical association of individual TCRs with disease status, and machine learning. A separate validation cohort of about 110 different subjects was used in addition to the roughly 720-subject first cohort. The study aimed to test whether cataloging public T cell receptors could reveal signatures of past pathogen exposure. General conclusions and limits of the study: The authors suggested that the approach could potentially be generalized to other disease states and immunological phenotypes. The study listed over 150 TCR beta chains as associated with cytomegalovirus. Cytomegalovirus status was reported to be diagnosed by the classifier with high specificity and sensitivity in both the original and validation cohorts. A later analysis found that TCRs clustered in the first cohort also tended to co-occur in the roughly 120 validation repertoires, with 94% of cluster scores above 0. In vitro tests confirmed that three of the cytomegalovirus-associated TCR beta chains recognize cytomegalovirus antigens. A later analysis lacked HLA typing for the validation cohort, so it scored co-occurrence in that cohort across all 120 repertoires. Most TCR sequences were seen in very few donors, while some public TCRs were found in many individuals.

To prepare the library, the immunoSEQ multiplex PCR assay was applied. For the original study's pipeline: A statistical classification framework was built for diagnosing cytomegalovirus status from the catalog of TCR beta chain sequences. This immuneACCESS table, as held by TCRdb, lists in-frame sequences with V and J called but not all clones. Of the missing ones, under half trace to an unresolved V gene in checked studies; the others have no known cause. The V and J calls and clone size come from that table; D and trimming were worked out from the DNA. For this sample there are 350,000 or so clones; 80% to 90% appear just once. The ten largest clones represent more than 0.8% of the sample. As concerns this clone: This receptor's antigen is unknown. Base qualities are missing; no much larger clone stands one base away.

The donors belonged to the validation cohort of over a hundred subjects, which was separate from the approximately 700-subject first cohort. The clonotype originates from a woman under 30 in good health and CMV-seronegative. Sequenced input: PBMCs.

The DNA sequence reads TGTGCCAGCAGCACCGGGACGGGAGGGGATGAGCAGTTCTTC. It translates as CASSTGTGGDEQFF. The chain uses TRBV7-9 and TRBJ2-1; 8 nucleotides in the junction match TRBD2. The CDR3, from cysteine to phenylalanine, totals 14 residues. The sequence is cut down to CDR3 DNA, 42 bases in frame from base 1. The germline V gene (reference sequence) provides CDR1 SEHNR and CDR2 FQNEAQ. For this chain, trimming is 5 bases at the V end and 8 bases at the J end, and the number of junction bases without a gene match is 8.